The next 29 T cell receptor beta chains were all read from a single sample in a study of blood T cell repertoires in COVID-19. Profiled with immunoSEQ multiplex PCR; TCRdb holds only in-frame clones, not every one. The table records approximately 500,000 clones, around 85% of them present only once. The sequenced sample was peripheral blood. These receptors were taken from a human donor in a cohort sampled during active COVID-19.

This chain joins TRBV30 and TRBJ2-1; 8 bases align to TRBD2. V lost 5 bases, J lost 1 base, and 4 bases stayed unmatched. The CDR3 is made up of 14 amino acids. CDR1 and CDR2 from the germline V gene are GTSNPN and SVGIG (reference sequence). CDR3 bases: TGTGCCTGGGAGAGCGGGAGATCCTACAATGAGCAGTTCTTC. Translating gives CAWESGRSYNEQFF.

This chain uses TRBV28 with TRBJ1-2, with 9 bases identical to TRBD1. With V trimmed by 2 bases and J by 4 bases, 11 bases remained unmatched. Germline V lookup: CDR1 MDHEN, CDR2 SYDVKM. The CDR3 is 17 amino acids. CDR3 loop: CASSLLTGTGSFYGYTF. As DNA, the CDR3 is TGTGCCAGCAGTTTACTCACCGGGACAGGGAGTTTCTATGGCTACACCTTC.

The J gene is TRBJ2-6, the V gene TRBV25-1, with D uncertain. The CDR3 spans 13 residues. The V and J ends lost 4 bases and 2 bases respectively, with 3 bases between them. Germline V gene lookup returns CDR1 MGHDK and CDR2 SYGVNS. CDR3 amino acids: CASSVTGANVLTF. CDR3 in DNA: TGTGCCAGCAGTGTAACTGGGGCCAACGTCCTGACTTTC.

CDR3 DNA sequence: TGTGCCAGCAGCCAACGATACTGGGGGCTCGGCAATGAGCAGTTCTTC. Translated: CASSQRYWGLGNEQFF. The chain has TRBV7-3 and TRBJ2-1; D possibly corresponds to TRBD1 (6 bases). The CDR3 is made up of 16 amino acids. The V gene's germline CDR1 is SGHTA and CDR2 FQGTGA. With 5 bases removed from V and 6 bases from J, the gap between germline ends came to 20 bases. The complete variable domain, with remaining parts taken from reference TRBV7-3 and TRBJ2-1, reads GAGVSQTPSNKVTEKGKYVELRCDPISGHTALYWYRQSLGQGPEFLIYFQGTGAADDSGLPNDRFFAVRPEGSVSTLKIQRTERGDSAVYLCASSQRYWGLGNEQFFGPGTRLTVL.

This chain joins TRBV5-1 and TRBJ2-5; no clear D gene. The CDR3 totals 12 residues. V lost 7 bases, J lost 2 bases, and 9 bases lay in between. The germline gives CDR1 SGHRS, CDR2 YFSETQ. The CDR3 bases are TGCGCCAGCGCCGCTCAGCAAGAGACCCAGTACTTC. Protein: CASAAQQETQYF.

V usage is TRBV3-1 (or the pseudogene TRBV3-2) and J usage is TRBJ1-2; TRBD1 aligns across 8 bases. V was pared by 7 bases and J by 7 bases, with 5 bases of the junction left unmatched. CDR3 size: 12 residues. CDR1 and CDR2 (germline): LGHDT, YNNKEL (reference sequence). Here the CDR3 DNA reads TGTGCCAGCACCCAGGGGGCATTTGGCTACACCTTC. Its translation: CASTQGAFGYTF.

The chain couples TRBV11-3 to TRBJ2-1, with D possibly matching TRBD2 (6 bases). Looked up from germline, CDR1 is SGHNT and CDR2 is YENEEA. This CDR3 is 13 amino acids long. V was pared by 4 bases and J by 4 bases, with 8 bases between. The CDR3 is CASSSTRYNEQFF. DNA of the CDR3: TGTGCCAGCAGCTCGACTAGATACAATGAGCAGTTCTTC.

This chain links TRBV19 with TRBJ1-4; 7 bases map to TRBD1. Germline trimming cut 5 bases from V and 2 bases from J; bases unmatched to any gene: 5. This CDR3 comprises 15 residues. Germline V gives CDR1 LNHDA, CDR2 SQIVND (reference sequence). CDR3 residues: CASSVATGTNEKLFF. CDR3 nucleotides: TGTGCCAGTAGTGTAGCGACAGGGACTAATGAAAAACTGTTTTTT.

CDR3 sequence reads: CSASPWVAKDIQYF. The CDR3 nucleotides are TGCAGTGCTAGTCCCTGGGTAGCGAAGGACATTCAGTACTTC. The V and J genes are TRBV20-1 and TRBJ2-4, with a tentative D call TRBD2 (5 bases). Trimming removed 3 bases at V and 8 bases at J, with 17 bases between. Germline V lookup: CDR1 DFQATT, CDR2 SNEGSKA (reference sequence). The CDR3 spans 14 residues.

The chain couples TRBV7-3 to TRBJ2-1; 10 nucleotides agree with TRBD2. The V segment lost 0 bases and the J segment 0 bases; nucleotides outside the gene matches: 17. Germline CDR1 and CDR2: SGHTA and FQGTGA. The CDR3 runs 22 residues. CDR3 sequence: CASSLTRLGVAGGPSSYNEQFF. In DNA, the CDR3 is TGTGCCAGCAGCTTAACTCGGCTTGGGGTAGCGGGAGGACCTAGCTCCTACAATGAGCAGTTCTTC.

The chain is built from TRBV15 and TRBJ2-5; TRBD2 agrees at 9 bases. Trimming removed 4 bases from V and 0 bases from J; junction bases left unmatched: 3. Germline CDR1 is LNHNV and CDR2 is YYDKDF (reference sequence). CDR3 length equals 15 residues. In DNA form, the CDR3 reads TGTGCCACCAGCACGCTAGCGGGACACCAAGAGACCCAGTACTTC. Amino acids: CATSTLAGHQETQYF.

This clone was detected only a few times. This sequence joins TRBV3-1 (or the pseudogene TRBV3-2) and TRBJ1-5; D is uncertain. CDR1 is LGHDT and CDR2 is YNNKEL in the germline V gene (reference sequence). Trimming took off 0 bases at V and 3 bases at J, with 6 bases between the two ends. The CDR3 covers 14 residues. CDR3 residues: CASSQEYSNQPQHF. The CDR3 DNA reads TGTGCCAGCAGCCAAGAATATTCCAATCAGCCCCAGCATTTT.

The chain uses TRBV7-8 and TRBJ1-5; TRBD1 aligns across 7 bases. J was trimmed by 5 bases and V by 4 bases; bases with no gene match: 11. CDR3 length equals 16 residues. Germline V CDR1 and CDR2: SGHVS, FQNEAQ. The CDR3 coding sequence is TGTGCCAGCAGCTGGGGAGGCAGGGGGAATTATCAGCCCCAGCATTTT. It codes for CASSWGGRGNYQPQHF.

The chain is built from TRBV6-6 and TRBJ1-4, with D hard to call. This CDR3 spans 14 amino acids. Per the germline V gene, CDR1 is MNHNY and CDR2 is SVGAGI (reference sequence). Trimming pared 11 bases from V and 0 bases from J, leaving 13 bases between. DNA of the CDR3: TGTGCCGGAAATTCGGGAGCAACTAATGAAAAACTGTTTTTT. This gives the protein CAGNSGATNEKLFF.

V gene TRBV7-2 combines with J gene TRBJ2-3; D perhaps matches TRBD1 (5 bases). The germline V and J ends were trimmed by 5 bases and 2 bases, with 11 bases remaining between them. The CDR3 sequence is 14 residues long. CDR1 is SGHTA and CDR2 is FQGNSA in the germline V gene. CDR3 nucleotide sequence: TGTGCCAGCAGCCCCCAGGGTTACACAGATACGCAGTATTTT. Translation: CASSPQGYTDTQYF. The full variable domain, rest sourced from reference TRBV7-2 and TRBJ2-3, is GAGVSQSPSNKVTEKGKDVELRCDPISGHTALYWYRQSLGQGLEFLIYFQGNSAPDKSGLPSDRFSAERTGGSVSTLTIQRTQQEDSAVYLCASSPQGYTDTQYFGPGTRLTVL.

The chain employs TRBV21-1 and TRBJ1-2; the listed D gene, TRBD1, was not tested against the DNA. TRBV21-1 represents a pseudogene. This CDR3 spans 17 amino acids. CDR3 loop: CASSKSYWDRGRNGYTF. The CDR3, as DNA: TGTGCCAGCAGCAAAAGCTACTGGGACAGGGGGCGGAATGGCTACACCTTC.

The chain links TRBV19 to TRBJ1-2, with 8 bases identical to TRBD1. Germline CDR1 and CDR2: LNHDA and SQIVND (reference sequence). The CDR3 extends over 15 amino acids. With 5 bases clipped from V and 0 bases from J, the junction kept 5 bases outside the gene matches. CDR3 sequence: CASSRQDRANYGYTF. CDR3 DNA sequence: TGTGCCAGTAGTCGTCAGGACAGGGCTAACTATGGCTACACCTTC.

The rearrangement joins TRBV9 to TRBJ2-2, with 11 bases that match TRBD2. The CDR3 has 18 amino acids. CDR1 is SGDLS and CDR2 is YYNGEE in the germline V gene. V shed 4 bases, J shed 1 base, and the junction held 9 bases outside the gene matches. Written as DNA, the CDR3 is TGTGCCAGCAGCCCAATGACCACTAGCGGGAGGAACACCGGGGAGCTGTTTTTT. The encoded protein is CASSPMTTSGRNTGELFF.

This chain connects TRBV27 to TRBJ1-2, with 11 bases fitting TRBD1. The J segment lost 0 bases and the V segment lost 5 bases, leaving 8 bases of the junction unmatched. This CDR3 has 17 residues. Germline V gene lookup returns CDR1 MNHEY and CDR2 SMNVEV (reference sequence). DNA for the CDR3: TGTGCCAGCAGTACAAGGACAGGGGGCTCAACTAACTATGGCTACACCTTC. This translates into CASSTRTGGSTNYGYTF.

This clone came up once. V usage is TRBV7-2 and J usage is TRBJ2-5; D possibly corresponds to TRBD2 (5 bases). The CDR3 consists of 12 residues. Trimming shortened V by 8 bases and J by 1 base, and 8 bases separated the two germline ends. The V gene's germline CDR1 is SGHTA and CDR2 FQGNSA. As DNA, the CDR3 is TGTGCCAGCGGGCGGGTCCAAGAGACCCAGTACTTC. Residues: CASGRVQETQYF. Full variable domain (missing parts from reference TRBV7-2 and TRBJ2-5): GAGVSQSPSNKVTEKGKDVELRCDPISGHTALYWYRQSLGQGLEFLIYFQGNSAPDKSGLPSDRFSAERTGGSVSTLTIQRTQQEDSAVYLCASGRVQETQYFGPGTRLLVL.

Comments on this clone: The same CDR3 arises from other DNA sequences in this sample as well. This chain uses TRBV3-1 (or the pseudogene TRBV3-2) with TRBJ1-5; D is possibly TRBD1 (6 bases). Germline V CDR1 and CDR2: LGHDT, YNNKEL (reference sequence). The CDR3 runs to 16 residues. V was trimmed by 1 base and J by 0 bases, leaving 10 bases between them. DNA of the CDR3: TGTGCCAGCAGCCAAGGGACAGCTTATAGCAATCAGCCCCAGCATTTT. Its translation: CASSQGTAYSNQPQHF.

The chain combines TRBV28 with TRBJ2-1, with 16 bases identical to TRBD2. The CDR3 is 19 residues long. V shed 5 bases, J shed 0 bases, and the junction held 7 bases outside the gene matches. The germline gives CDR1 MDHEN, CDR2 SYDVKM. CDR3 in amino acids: CASSRTGLAGGSSYNEQFF. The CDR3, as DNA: TGTGCCAGCAGTCGGACGGGACTAGCGGGAGGGAGCTCCTACAATGAGCAGTTCTTC.

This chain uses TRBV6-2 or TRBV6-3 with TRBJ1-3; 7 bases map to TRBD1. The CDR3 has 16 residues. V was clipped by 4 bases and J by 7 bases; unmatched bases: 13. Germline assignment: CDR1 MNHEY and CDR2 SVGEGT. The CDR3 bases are TGTGCCAGCAGTTGGTCGACAGGGCGGTCGACGAACACCATATATTTT. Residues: CASSWSTGRSTNTIYF.

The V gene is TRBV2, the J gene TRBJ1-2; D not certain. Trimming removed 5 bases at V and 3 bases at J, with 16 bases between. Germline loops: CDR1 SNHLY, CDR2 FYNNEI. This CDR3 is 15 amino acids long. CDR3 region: CASSLPGGKDYGYTF. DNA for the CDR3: TGTGCCAGCAGTCTCCCAGGCGGGAAAGACTATGGCTACACCTTC.

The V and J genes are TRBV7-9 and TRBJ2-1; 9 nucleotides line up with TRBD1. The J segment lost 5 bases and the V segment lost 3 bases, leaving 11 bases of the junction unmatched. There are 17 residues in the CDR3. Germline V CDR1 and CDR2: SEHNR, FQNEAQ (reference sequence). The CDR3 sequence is CASSLTPGQGGNNEQFF. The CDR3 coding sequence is TGTGCCAGCAGCTTGACCCCGGGACAGGGAGGGAACAATGAGCAGTTCTTC.

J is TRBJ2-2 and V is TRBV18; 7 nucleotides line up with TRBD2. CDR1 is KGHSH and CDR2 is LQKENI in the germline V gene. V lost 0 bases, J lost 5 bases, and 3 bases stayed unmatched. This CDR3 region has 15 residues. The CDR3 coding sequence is TGTGCCAGCTCACCACCGGCGGGGGTGACCGGGGAGCTGTTTTTT. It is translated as CASSPPAGVTGELFF.

The CDR3 sequence: CASSALYPTEAFF. CDR3 in DNA: TGTGCCAGCAGCGCGCTCTACCCCACTGAAGCTTTCTTT. This chain joins TRBV9 and TRBJ1-1; D gene unclear. Germline loops: CDR1 SGDLS, CDR2 YYNGEE. The CDR3 is 13 amino acids. With 3 bases removed from V and 4 bases from J, the gap between germline ends came to 10 bases.

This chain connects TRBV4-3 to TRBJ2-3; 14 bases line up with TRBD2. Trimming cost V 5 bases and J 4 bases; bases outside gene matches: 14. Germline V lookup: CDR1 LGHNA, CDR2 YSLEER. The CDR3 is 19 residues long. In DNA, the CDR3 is TGCGCCAGCAGCTTCCGACTAGCGGGAGGGCCCGATACCCCAGATACGCAGTATTTT. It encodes CASSFRLAGGPDTPDTQYF.

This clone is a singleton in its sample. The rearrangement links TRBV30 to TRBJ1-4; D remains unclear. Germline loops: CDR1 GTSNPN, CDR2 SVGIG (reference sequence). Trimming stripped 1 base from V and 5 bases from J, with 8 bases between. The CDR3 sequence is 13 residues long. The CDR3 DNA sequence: TGTGCCTGGAGTGACAGTTTAAATGAAAAACTGTTTTTT. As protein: CAWSDSLNEKLFF.